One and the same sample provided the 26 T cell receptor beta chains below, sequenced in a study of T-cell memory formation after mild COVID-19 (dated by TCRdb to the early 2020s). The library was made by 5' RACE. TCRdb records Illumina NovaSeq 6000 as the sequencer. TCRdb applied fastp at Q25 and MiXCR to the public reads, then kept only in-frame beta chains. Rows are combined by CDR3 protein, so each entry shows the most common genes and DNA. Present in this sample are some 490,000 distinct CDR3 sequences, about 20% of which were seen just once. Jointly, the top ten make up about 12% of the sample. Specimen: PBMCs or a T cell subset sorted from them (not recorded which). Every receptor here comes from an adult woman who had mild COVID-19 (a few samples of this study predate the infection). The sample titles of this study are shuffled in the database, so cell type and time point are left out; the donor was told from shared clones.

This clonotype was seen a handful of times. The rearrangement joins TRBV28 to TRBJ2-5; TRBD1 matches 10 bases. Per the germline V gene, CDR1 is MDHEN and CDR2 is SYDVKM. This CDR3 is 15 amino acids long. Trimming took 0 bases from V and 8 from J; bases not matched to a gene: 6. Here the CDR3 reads CASSLWGQGQGTQYF. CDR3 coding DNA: TGTGCCAGCAGTTTATGGGGACAGGGGCAAGGAACCCAGTACTTC.

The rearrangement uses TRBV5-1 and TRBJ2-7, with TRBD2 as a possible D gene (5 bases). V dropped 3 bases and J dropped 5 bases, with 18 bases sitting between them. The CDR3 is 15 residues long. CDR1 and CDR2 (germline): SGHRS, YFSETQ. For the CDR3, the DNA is TGCGCCAGCAGCTCGCCTGGCGGAGGTCGACACGAGCAGTACTTC. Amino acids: CASSSPGGGRHEQYF.

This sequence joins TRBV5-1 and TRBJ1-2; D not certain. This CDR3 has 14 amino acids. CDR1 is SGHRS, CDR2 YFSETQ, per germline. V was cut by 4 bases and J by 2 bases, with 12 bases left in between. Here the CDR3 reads CASSNSGENYGYTF. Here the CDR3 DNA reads TGCGCCAGCAGCAACAGCGGGGAAAACTATGGCTACACCTTC.

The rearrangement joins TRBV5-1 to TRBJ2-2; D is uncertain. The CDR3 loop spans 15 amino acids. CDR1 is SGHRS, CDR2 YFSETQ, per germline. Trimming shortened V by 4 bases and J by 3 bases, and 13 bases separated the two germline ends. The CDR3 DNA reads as TGCGCCAGCAGCACCCCAGATCCGTACACCGGGGAGCTGTTTTTT. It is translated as CASSTPDPYTGELFF.

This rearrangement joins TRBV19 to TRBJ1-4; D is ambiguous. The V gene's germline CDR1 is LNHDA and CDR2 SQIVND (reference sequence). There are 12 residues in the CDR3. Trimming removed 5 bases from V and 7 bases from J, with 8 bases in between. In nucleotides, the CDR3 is TGTGCCAGTAGTTCAAGTATTGAAAAACTGTTTTTT. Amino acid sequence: CASSSSIEKLFF.

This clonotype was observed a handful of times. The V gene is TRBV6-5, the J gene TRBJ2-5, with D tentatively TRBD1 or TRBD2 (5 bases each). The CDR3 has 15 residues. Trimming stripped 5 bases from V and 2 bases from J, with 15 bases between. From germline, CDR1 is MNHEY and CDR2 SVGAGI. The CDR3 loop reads CASSPGARWQETQYF. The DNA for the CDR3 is TGTGCCAGCAGTCCCGGGGCTAGATGGCAAGAGACCCAGTACTTC.

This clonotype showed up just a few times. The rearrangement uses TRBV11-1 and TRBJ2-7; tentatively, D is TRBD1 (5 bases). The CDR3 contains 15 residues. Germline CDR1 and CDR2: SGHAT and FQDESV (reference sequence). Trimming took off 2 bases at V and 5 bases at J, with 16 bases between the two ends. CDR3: CASSLLDDSFNEQYF. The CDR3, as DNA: TGTGCCAGCAGCTTACTCGACGACAGTTTCAACGAGCAGTACTTC.

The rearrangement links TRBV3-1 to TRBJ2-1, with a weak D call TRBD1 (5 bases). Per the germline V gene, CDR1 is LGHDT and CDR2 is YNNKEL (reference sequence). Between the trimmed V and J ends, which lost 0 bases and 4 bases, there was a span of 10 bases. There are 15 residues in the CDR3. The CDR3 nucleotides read TGTGCCAGCAGCCAAGATCAGGGTTGGTACAATGAGCAGTTCTTC. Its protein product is CASSQDQGWYNEQFF.

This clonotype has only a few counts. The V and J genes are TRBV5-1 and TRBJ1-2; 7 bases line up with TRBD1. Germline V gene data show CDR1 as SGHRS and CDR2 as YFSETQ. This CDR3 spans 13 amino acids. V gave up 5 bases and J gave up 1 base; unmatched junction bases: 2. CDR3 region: CASSTGVNYGYTF. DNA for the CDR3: TGCGCCAGCAGTACAGGGGTTAACTATGGCTACACCTTC. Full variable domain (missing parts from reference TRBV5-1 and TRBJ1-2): KAGVTQTPRYLIKTRGQQVTLSCSPISGHRSVSWYQQTPGQGLQFLFEYFSETQRNKGNFPGRFSGRQFSNSRSEMNVSTLELGDSALYLCASSTGVNYGYTFGSGTRLTVV.

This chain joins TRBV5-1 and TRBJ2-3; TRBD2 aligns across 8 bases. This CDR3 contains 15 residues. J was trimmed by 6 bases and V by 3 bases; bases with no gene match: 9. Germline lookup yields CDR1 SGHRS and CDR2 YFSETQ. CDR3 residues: CASSSLAAPLDTQYF. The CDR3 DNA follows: TGCGCCAGCAGCTCACTAGCGGCCCCATTGGATACGCAGTATTTT.

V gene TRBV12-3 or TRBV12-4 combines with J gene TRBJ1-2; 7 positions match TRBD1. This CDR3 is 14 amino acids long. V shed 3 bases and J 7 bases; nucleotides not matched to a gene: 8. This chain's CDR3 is CASSFGQGVGGYTF. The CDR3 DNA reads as TGTGCCAGCAGTTTTGGGCAGGGGGTCGGTGGCTACACCTTC.

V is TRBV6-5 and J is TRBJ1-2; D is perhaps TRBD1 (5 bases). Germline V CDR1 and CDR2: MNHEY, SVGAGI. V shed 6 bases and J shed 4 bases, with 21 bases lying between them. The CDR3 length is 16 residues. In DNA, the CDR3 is TGTGCCAGCAGCCCACCCTTGGGGCAGGGCCCCTATGGCTACACCTTC. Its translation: CASSPPLGQGPYGYTF.

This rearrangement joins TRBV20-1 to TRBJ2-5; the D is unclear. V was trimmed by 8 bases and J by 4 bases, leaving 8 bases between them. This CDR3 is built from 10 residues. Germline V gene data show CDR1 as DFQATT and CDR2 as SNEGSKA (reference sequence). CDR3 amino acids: CSTSSETQYF. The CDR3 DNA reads TGCAGTACATCCTCAGAGACCCAGTACTTC.

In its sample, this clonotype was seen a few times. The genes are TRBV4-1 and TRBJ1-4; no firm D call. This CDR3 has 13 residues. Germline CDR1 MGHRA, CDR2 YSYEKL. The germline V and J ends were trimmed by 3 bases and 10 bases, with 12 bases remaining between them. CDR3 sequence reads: CASSHADGGKLFF. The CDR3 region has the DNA TGCGCCAGCAGCCATGCGGACGGTGGAAAACTGTTTTTT.

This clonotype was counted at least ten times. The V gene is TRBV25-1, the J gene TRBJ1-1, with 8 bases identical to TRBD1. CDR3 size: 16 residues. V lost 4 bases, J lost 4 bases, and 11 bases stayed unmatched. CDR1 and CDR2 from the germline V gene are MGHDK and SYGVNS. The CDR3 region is CASSVPGQEGSTEAFF. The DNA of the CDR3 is TGTGCCAGCAGTGTACCGGGACAGGAAGGAAGCACTGAAGCTTTCTTT.

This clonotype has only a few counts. CDR3 residues: CASSFGGNLRETQYF. The CDR3 DNA follows: TGTGCCAGCAGCTTTGGGGGAAACCTCAGGGAGACCCAGTACTTC. J is TRBJ2-5 and V is TRBV5-5; D possibly uses TRBD1 or TRBD2 (5 bases each). CDR3 length equals 15 residues. The V end lost 2 bases, the J end lost 5 bases, and 16 bases lay between the germline ends. Germline CDR1 SGHKS, CDR2 YYEKEE (reference sequence).

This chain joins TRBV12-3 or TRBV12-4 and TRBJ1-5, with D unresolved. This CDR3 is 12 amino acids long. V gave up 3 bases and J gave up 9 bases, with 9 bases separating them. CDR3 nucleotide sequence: TGTGCCAGCAGTTTCCTTGGTGGGCCCCAGCATTTT. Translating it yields CASSFLGGPQHF.

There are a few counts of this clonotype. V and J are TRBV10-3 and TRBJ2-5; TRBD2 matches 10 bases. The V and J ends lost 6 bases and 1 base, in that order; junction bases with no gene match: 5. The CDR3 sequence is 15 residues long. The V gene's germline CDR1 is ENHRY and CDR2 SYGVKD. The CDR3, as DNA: TGTGCCATCAGGAGGACTAGCGGTACCCAAGAGACCCAGTACTTC. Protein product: CAIRRTSGTQETQYF.

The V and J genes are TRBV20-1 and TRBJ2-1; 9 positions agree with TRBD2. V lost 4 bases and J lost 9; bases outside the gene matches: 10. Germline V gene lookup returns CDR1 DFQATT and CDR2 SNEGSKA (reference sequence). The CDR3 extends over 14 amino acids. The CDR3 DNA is TGCAGTGCTACGCAGGGCGGGGGGGCTGGTGAGCAGTTCTTC. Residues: CSATQGGGAGEQFF.

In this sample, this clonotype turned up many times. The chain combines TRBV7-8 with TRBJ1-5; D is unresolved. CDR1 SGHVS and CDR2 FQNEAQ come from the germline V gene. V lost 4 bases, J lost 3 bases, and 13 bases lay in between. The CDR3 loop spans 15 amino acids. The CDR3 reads CASSSQPSINQPQHF. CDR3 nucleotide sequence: TGTGCCAGCAGCTCCCAGCCGAGTATCAATCAGCCCCAGCATTTT. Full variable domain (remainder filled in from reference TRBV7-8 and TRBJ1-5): GAGVSQSPRYKVAKRGQDVALRCDPISGHVSLFWYQQALGQGPEFLTYFQNEAQLDKSGLPSDRFFAERPEGSVSTLKIQRTQQEDSAVYLCASSSQPSINQPQHFGDGTRLSIL.

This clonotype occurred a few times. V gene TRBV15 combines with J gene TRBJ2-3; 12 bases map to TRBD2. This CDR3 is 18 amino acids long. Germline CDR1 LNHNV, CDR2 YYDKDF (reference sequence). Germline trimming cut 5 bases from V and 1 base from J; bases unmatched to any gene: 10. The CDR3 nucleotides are TGTGCCACCAGCTACCTAGCGGGAGGGCTTTGGGGCACAGATACGCAGTATTTT. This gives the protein CATSYLAGGLWGTDTQYF.

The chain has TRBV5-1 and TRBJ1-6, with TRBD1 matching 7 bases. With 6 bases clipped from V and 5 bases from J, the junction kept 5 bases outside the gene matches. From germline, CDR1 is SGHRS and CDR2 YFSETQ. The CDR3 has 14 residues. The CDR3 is CASTWDSNNSPLHF. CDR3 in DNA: TGCGCCAGCACGTGGGACAGTAATAATTCACCCCTCCACTTT.

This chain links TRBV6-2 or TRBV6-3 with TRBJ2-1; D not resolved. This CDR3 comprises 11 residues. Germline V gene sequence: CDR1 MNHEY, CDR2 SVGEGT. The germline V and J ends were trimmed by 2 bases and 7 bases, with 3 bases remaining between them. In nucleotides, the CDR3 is TGTGCCAGCAGTTACATGAATGAGCAGTTCTTC. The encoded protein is CASSYMNEQFF.

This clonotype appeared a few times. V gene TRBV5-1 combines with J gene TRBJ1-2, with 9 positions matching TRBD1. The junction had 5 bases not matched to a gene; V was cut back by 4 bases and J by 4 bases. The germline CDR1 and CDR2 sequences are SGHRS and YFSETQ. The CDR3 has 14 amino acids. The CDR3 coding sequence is TGCGCCAGCAGCGATACAGGGGGCGGCTATGGCTACACCTTC. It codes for CASSDTGGGYGYTF.

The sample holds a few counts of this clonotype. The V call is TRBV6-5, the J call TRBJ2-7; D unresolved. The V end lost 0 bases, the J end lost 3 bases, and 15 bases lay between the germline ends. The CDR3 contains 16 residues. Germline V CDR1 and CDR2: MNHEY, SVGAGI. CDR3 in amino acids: CASSYSVQASGYEQYF. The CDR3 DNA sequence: TGTGCCAGCAGTTACTCTGTGCAGGCTTCGGGCTACGAGCAGTACTTC.

The CDR3 DNA is TGTGCCAGCATTGATCGAGGGGTGAACACTGAAGCTTTCTTT. It codes for CASIDRGVNTEAFF. The chain couples TRBV6-5 to TRBJ1-1; D is possibly TRBD1 (5 bases). Germline V gene sequence: CDR1 MNHEY, CDR2 SVGAGI. The CDR3 has 14 residues. V gave up 7 bases and J gave up 0 bases, with 12 bases separating them.